A selection of T cell receptor beta chains follows, all from one sample in a study of cytomegalovirus exposure and HLA in healthy donors. The table came from immunoSEQ multiplex PCR; TCRdb's copy has only in-frame clones and leaves some out. The table shows 150,000 to 200,000 clones, with more than 60% occurring only once. Input material: PBMCs. The receptors here all came from a man under 40 in good health and CMV-seropositive. The CDR3 runs from the conserved cysteine through the conserved F or W. D genes are given only for firm matches. Expanded clones get a size class; other rows say once, few or many, or leave the size out.

V gene	clone size	D gene	J gene	CDR3 DNA	CDR3 protein
TRBV5-1	-	TRBD2	TRBJ2-4	TGCGCCAGCAGCCGAGGGACTAGCGGATCAAACATTCAGTACTTC	CASSRGTSGSNIQYF
TRBV5-4	-	-	TRBJ2-4	TGTGCCAGCACCACGCCCGGGAACATTCAGTACTTC	CASTTPGNIQYF
TRBV9	few	TRBD1	TRBJ2-2	TGTGCCAGCAGCCCAATGGGACAGACCGGGGAGCTGTTTTTT	CASSPMGQTGELFF
TRBV27	-	TRBD2	TRBJ2-1	TGTGCCAGCAGTACAGCGGGAGAAGGGTATGAGCAGTTCTTC	CASSTAGEGYEQFF
TRBV10-3	-	TRBD2	TRBJ2-1	TGTGCCATCAGTGACGGTAGCGGGAGCTCCTACAATGAGCAGTTCTTC	CAISDGSGSSYNEQFF
TRBV10-3	-	-	TRBJ1-5	TGTGCCATCACTCAAGGGGACAATCAGCCCCAGCATTTT	CAITQGDNQPQHF
TRBV11-1	-	TRBD2	TRBJ2-5	TGTGCCAGCAGCTTAGGACTAGCGGGAGGAAGGGACCAAGAGACCCAGTACTTC	CASSLGLAGGRDQETQYF
TRBV6-5	-	TRBD1	TRBJ2-7	TGTGCCAGCAGTTACGGGCAGGGGGCATACGAGCAGTACTTC	CASSYGQGAYEQYF
TRBV30	once	TRBD1	TRBJ1-4	TGTGCCTGGAGTGCGACAGGGGCACTTGATGAAAAACTGTTTTTT	CAWSATGALDEKLFF
TRBV7-9	-	-	TRBJ2-7	TGTGCCAGCAGCTTAGTCAGCCCAGGGGGGGAGCAGTACTTC	CASSLVSPGGEQYF
TRBV19	-	TRBD1	TRBJ2-6	TGTGCCAGTACCAAGACAGGGGGCTGGACTGGGGCCAACGTCCTGACTTTC	CASTKTGGWTGANVLTF
TRBV11-3	-	TRBD1	TRBJ1-1	TGTGCCAGCAGCTTACTTTACAGGGGACGCACTGAAGCTTTCTTT	CASSLLYRGRTEAFF
TRBV5-4	-	TRBD2	TRBJ2-1	TGTGCCAGCAGCTACCCACTAGCGGAAAGGAATGAGCAGTTCTTC	CASSYPLAERNEQFF
TRBV19	-	-	TRBJ2-5	TGTGCCAGTAGTATTCTGGGGAGGACAAGCACTGAGACCCAGTACTTC	CASSILGRTSTETQYF
TRBV10-3	few	-	TRBJ1-2	TGTGCCATCAGCAACACAAGAAGTCTGTATGGCTACACCTTC	CAISNTRSLYGYTF
TRBV4-1	-	-	TRBJ1-2	TGTGCCAGCAGCTTGGAGCGGGACGACTATGGCTACACCTTC	CASSLERDDYGYTF
TRBV5-1	-	TRBD1	TRBJ2-2	TGCGCCAGCAGCGGCTCGGGACAGGGTGAAACCGGGGAGCTGTTTTTT	CASSGSGQGETGELFF
TRBV6-5	once	-	TRBJ1-5	TGTGCCAGCGCGGGGGGCAGGAGTAATCAGCCCCAGCATTTT	CASAGGRSNQPQHF
TRBV6-1	few	-	TRBJ1-6	TGTGCCAGCAGTGTTAGCGGGGCAGTAAGCCAGGGAGTGAATTCACCCCTCCACTTT	CASSVSGAVSQGVNSPLHF
TRBV11-3	-	-	TRBJ1-1	TGTGCCAGCAGCTCAACAGGGTTATGGACTGAAGCTTTCTTT	CASSSTGLWTEAFF
TRBV27	-	-	TRBJ2-7	TGTGCCAGCAGTCTTCAACCGGGACAAATTTACGAGCAGTACTTC	CASSLQPGQIYEQYF
TRBV2	-	-	TRBJ2-7	TGTGCCAGCACCAAAGGAAAGGGACTCCAATCCTACGAGCAGTACTTC	CASTKGKGLQSYEQYF
TRBV6-1	-	-	TRBJ2-2	TGTGCCAGCACACCCGACATCAACACCGGGGAGCTGTTTTTT	CASTPDINTGELFF
TRBV5-5	few	-	TRBJ2-7	TGTGCCAGCAGCTTTTACAGATCCTCCTACGAGCAGTACTTC	CASSFYRSSYEQYF
TRBV5-4	-	-	TRBJ1-4	TGTGCCAGCAGCTCCAAACAGGGCTTGCGTGAAAAACTGTTTTTT	CASSSKQGLREKLFF
TRBV10-3	-	-	TRBJ1-5	TGTGCCACACATGAGGTCAATCAGCCCCAGCATTTT	CATHEVNQPQHF
TRBV27	-	-	TRBJ2-7	TGTGCCAGCAGTCTCGTCAGGGTTTGGACGCCTGAGCAGTACTTC	CASSLVRVWTPEQYF
TRBV4-1	once	-	TRBJ2-1	TGCGCCAGCAGCCAAGTATTAGCGTATGAGCAGTTCTTC	CASSQVLAYEQFF
TRBV10-3	-	TRBD1	TRBJ1-5	TGTGCCATCAGTGAAAGGACAGGGAATCAGCCCCAGCATTTT	CAISERTGNQPQHF
TRBV6-6	-	-	TRBJ1-1	TGTGCCAGCAGTCGACAGCTTTCGAACACTGAAGCTTTCTTT	CASSRQLSNTEAFF
TRBV28	-	TRBD2	TRBJ2-7	TGTGCCAGCAGTGTGGGACTAGCGGGCGCCTACGAGCAGTACTTC	CASSVGLAGAYEQYF
TRBV5-4	-	-	TRBJ2-1	TGTGCCAGCAGCAAAGGGACAAAACAGGGTAATGAGCAGTTCTTC	CASSKGTKQGNEQFF
TRBV27	-	-	TRBJ2-7	TGTGCCAGCAGTTTATCGTCCACCTACGAGCAGTACTTC	CASSLSSTYEQYF
TRBV13	once	TRBD2	TRBJ2-7	TGTGCCAGCAGCTTACTCAGCGGGAGAGGCGAGCAGTACTTC	CASSLLSGRGEQYF
TRBV12-5	-	TRBD1	TRBJ2-7	TGTGCTAGTGGAGGTGCACAGGGGAGTCGCGAGCAGTACTTC	CASGGAQGSREQYF
TRBV10-2	-	TRBD1	TRBJ1-1	TGCGCCAGCAGTGAGTCGCTGGACAGGGGGCAAGCTTTCTTT	CASSESLDRGQAFF
TRBV19	-	-	TRBJ1-1	TGTGCCAGTTGGACCGGAGGGGGGGTTGAAGCTTTCTTT	CASWTGGGVEAFF
TRBV4-1	-	-	TRBJ1-5	TGCGCCAGCAGCCAAGATCCAGGTTCCTATCAGCCCCAGCATTTT	CASSQDPGSYQPQHF
TRBV21-1	few	-	TRBJ2-2	TGTGCCAGCAGCGGTGGGACTAGCAGCACCGGGGAGCTGTTTTTT	CASSGGTSSTGELFF
TRBV5-1	few	TRBD1	TRBJ1-1	TGCGCCAGCAGCCCGGGACAGCCGAACACTGAAGCTTTCTTT	CASSPGQPNTEAFF
TRBV5-4	-	-	TRBJ1-3	TGTGCCAGCAGCTTCGGGTCCGGGGCTGGAAACACCATATATTTT	CASSFGSGAGNTIYF